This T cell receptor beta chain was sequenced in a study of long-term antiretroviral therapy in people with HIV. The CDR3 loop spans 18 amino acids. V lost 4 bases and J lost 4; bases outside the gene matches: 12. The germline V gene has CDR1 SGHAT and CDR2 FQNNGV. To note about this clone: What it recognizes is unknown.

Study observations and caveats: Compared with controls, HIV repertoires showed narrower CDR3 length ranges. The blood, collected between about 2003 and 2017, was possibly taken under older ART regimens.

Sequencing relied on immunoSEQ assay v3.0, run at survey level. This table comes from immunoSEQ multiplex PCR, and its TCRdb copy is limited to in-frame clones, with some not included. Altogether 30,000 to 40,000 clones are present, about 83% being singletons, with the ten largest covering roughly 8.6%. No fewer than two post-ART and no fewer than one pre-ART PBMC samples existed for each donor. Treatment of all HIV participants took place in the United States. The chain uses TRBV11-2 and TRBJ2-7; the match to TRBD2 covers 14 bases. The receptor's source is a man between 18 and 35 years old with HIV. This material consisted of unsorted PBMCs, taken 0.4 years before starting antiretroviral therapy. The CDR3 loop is CASSSPGLAGGHYYEQYF. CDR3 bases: TGTGCCAGCAGCTCGCCCGGACTAGCGGGAGGCCACTATTACGAGCAGTACTTC.